This passage covers 15 T cell receptor beta chains from one sample sequenced in a study of cytomegalovirus exposure and HLA in healthy donors (dated by TCRdb to about 2017). Receptor amplification or capture employed the immunoSEQ multiplex PCR assay. A mixture of 60 forward primers for TCR Vbeta segments and 13 reverse primers for TCR Jbeta segments was used in the multiplex PCR. Imported from immuneACCESS, the table was reduced by TCRdb to in-frame sequences with V and J called. These copies leave out some clones; in studies compared against another copy, an unresolved V gene accounts for under half, and the cause of the remainder is not known. The sample has fewer than 90,000 clones on record, about two thirds of them singletons. 7.6% of the sample rests with the top ten. The sequenced sample was PBMCs. The receptor set was obtained from a man aged 35 to 55 in good health and CMV-seropositive.

The V gene is TRBV19, the J gene TRBJ2-3; 9 bases are a match to TRBD2. This CDR3 is 16 amino acids long. The junction had 5 bases not matched to a gene; V was cut back by 3 bases and J by 1 base. Germline lookup yields CDR1 LNHDA and CDR2 SQIVND (reference sequence). CDR3 coding DNA: TGTGCCAGTAGTATGTCAGCGGGAGGTCGCACAGATACGCAGTATTTT. The encoded protein is CASSMSAGGRTDTQYF. Complete variable domain (other parts from reference TRBV19 and TRBJ2-3): DGGITQSPKYLFRKEGQNVTLSCEQNLNHDAMYWYRQDPGQGLRLIYYSQIVNDFQKGDIAEGYSVSREKKESFPLTVTSAQKNPTAFYLCASSMSAGGRTDTQYFGPGTRLTVL.

The rearrangement joins TRBV27 to TRBJ2-1; D may be TRBD1 (5 bases). The V end was cut by 0 bases, the J end by 9 bases, with 15 bases between. The CDR3 loop spans 15 amino acids. The germline V gene has CDR1 MNHEY and CDR2 SMNVEV (reference sequence). For the CDR3, the DNA is TGTGCCAGCAGTTTATCCCCCGAAGGGGTGAGTGAGCAGTTCTTC. Residues: CASSLSPEGVSEQFF.

In the case of this clone: The junction and the germline gene differ at one end; a read error may be behind it. V gene TRBV6-1 combines with J gene TRBJ1-1; D might be TRBD1 (5 bases). The germline V gene has CDR1 MNHNS and CDR2 SASEGT. CDR3 size: 14 residues. The DNA for the CDR3 is TGTGCCAGCAGGGAAGGAACAGGGAACACTGAAGCTTTCTTT. The encoded protein is CASREGTGNTEAFF.

This clone was counted between two and nine times. The chain combines TRBV6-5 with TRBJ1-5; weak D call: TRBD1 (5 bases). The CDR3 loop spans 14 amino acids. The V gene lost 5 bases and the J gene lost 7 bases, with 15 bases spanning the gap. CDR1 is MNHEY, CDR2 SVGAGI, per germline. CDR3 DNA: TGTGCCAGCAGTGCTCTTACAGGAACCCAGCCCCAGCATTTT. The encoded protein is CASSALTGTQPQHF.

This rearrangement joins TRBV5-1 to TRBJ2-7; D not resolved. Trimming took 4 bases from V and 0 from J, leaving 17 bases between them. Germline-derived CDR1 and CDR2 are SGHRS and YFSETQ. This CDR3 has 16 residues. The CDR3 protein is CASSPEVGVLSYEQYF. In nucleotides, the CDR3 is TGCGCCAGCAGCCCCGAGGTCGGCGTTCTCTCCTACGAGCAGTACTTC.

J is TRBJ1-4 and V is TRBV13; TRBD1 matches at 7 bases. With 5 bases clipped from V and 6 bases from J, the junction kept 9 bases outside the gene matches. This CDR3 region has 15 residues. CDR1 is PRHDT and CDR2 is FYEKMQ in the germline V gene (reference sequence). This CDR3 reads CASSLLDRRDEKLFF. Here the CDR3 DNA reads TGTGCCAGCAGCCTCTTGGACAGGCGGGATGAAAAACTGTTTTTT.

The chain combines TRBV9 with TRBJ2-3; perhaps TRBD2 as D (6 bases). Looked up from germline, CDR1 is SGDLS and CDR2 is YYNGEE. Trimming cost V 3 bases and J 2 bases, with 16 bases left between them. This CDR3 spans 16 amino acids. The DNA of the CDR3 is TGTGCCAGCAGCGCAAGCGGGTTAAGGCTCACAGATACGCAGTATTTT. Its protein product is CASSASGLRLTDTQYF. The full variable domain, in which reference TRBV9 and TRBJ2-3 provide the parts outside the CDR3, is DSGVTQTPKHLITATGQRVTLRCSPRSGDLSVYWYQQSLDQGLQFLIQYYNGEERAKGNILERFSAQQFPDLHSELNLSSLELGDSALYFCASSASGLRLTDTQYFGPGTRLTVL.

This clone was recorded a few times. The V call is TRBV9, the J call TRBJ1-4, with TRBD1 identical over 11 bases. The germline V gene has CDR1 SGDLS and CDR2 YYNGEE. V was clipped by 3 bases and J by 6 bases; unmatched bases: 10. The CDR3 length is 17 residues. As DNA, the CDR3 is TGTGCCAGCAGCGCCCCGGGACAGGGGGTGAGGGATGAAAAACTGTTTTTT. It encodes CASSAPGQGVRDEKLFF.

With regard to this clone: Sequence at one end of the junction differs from germline and may be a read error. This chain joins TRBV25-1 and TRBJ1-1; D may be TRBD1 (6 bases). Germline V gene sequence: CDR1 MGHDK, CDR2 SYGVNS. There are 13 residues in the CDR3. CDR3 sequence (DNA): TGTGCCAGCAGTATAAGGGGGGGGACTGAGGCTTTCTTT. Amino acids: CASSIRGGTEAFF.

J is TRBJ1-2 and V is TRBV5-4; D remains ambiguous. The germline gives CDR1 SGHNT, CDR2 YYREEE (reference sequence). This CDR3 region has 14 residues. Trimming took 7 bases from V and 3 from J, leaving 16 bases between them. CDR3 loop: CASPGPLGDYGYTF. CDR3 DNA sequence: TGTGCCAGCCCCGGTCCGCTCGGTGACTATGGCTACACCTTC.

The chain uses TRBV5-4 and TRBJ2-3, with TRBD2 matching 12 bases. The CDR3 is 16 residues long. Trimming removed 5 bases from V and 3 bases from J; junction bases left unmatched: 7. Germline lookup yields CDR1 SGHNT and CDR2 YYREEE (reference sequence). DNA for the CDR3: TGTGCCAGCAGTCCTAGCGGGGGGGCCGGGACAGATACGCAGTATTTT. This codes for CASSPSGGAGTDTQYF. Full variable domain (rest looked up from reference TRBV5-4 and TRBJ2-3): ETGVTQSPTHLIKTRGQQVTLRCSSQSGHNTVSWYQQALGQGPQFIFQYYREEENGRGNFPPRFSGLQFPNYSSELNVNALELDDSALYLCASSPSGGAGTDTQYFGPGTRLTVL.

In its sample, this clone was seen a few times. J is TRBJ2-1 and V is TRBV5-1, with D possibly TRBD1 on 5 matching bases. This CDR3 has 14 amino acids. CDR1 SGHRS and CDR2 YFSETQ come from the germline V gene. V shed 0 bases and J shed 5 bases, with 9 bases lying between them. Here the CDR3 DNA reads TGCGCCAGCAGCTTGGGTCAGGGCAACAATGAGCAGTTCTTC. This encodes CASSLGQGNNEQFF.

J is TRBJ1-2 and V is TRBV28; the D gene is possibly TRBD1 (5 bases). Trimming stripped 5 bases from V and 6 bases from J, with 16 bases between. The CDR3 sequence is 14 residues long. Germline values: CDR1 MDHEN, CDR2 SYDVKM. CDR3 region: CASSQGGSPNGYTF. The CDR3 DNA is TGTGCCAGCAGTCAGGGTGGTTCGCCTAATGGCTACACCTTC.

This clone was seen a handful of times. The rearrangement uses TRBV2 and TRBJ1-5; 8 bases are shared with TRBD1. The CDR3 loop spans 15 amino acids. The germline gives CDR1 SNHLY, CDR2 FYNNEI. V shed 5 bases, J shed 1 base, and the junction held 4 bases outside the gene matches. The CDR3 sequence is CASSPGQASNQPQHF. The CDR3 DNA reads as TGTGCCAGCAGTCCGGGACAGGCCAGCAATCAGCCCCAGCATTTT.

This chain uses TRBV4-1 with TRBJ2-2; tentatively, D is TRBD1 (6 bases). The V gene lost 8 bases and the J gene lost 2 bases, with 12 bases spanning the gap. Germline loops: CDR1 MGHRA, CDR2 YSYEKL. There are 14 residues in the CDR3. The CDR3 region has the DNA TGCGCCAGCCGGACAGAGCCCAACACCGGGGAGCTGTTTTTT. It yields the protein CASRTEPNTGELFF.